This TCR beta chain is drawn from a study of identical twins. TCRdb passed the 5' RACE reads through MiXCR, listing each CDR3 protein once. The data contain hundreds of thousands of distinct CDR3 sequences, less than 10% of them singletons. Trimming cost V 0 bases and J 2 bases; bases outside gene matches: 5. The CDR3 is made up of 15 amino acids. From germline, CDR1 is SGHNT and CDR2 YYREEE (reference sequence). Study-level points and caveats: Clonotypes of the beta chain that were abundant in cord blood carried fewer insertions (memory repertoires showed none). Cross-sectional statistics, not tracking of the same donors, supported the conclusions. Beta out-of-frame sequences showed weaker excess sharing between twins.

This clonotype was seen many times. What it binds is unknown. These data were also filed under a second study, of yellow fever vaccine responses in identical twins. That paper notes: A vaccine T cell response that seemed partly convergent and partly personalized was reported in twins.

The TCR originated in a woman aged 18 to 35 in good health. Material for sequencing was PBMCs. V is TRBV5-4 and J is TRBJ2-7; 7 bases map to TRBD2. CDR3 amino acids: CASSLGGGSTYEQYF. CDR3 sequence (DNA): TGTGCCAGCAGCTTGGGCGGGGGTTCCACCTACGAGCAGTACTTC. Together with reference TRBV5-4 and TRBJ2-7, the CDR3 gives the full variable domain: ETGVTQSPTHLIKTRGQQVTLRCSSQSGHNTVSWYQQALGQGPQFIFQYYREEENGRGNFPPRFSGLQFPNYSSELNVNALELDDSALYLCASSLGGGSTYEQYFGPGTRLTVT.